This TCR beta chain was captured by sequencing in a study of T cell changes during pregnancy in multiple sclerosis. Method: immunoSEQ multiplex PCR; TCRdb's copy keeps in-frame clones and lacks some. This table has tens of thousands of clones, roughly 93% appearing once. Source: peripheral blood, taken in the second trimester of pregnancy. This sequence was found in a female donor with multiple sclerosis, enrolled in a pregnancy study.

The CDR3 loop is CASSARQWDTQYF. Here the CDR3 DNA reads TGTGCCAGCAGCGCCCGACAATGGGATACGCAGTATTTT. The V call is TRBV9, the J call TRBJ2-3; D is unresolved. V was clipped by 3 bases and J by 6 bases, with 11 bases between them. The CDR3 is 13 residues long. Germline V gene sequence: CDR1 SGDLS, CDR2 YYNGEE.